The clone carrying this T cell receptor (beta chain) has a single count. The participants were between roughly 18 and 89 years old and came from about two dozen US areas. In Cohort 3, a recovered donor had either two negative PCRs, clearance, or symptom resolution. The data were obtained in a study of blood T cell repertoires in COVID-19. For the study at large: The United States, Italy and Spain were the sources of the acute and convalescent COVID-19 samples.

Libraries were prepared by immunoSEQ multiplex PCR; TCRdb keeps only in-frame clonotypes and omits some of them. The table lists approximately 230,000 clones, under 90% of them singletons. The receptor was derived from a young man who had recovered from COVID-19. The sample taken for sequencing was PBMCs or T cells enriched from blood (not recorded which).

The DNA for the CDR3 is TGTGCCAGCAGAAAAAGCCAGGGGGCAGGGACCCAGTACTTC. Its translation: CASRKSQGAGTQYF. This sequence joins TRBV3-1 (or the pseudogene TRBV3-2) and TRBJ2-5; 8 bases are shared with TRBD1. Germline loops: CDR1 LGHDT, CDR2 YNNKEL (reference sequence). The CDR3 loop spans 14 amino acids. V dropped 6 bases and J dropped 7; count of bases not matched to a gene: 10.